The subject of this entry is one T cell receptor beta chain. No cognate antigen has been identified for it. Base qualities are missing; no much larger clone stands one base away. These data come from a study of shared clonotypes between healthy human individuals (TCRdb year 2020). Describing the broader study: A couple of women and a few men aged 18 to 49 years were included in the cohort. Per donor, leukapheresis produced somewhere between about 0.94 and 9 billion PBMCs. Per donor, three plates each were used for CD4 naive and CD4 memory, two for CD8 naive, and one for CD8 memory. To estimate repertoire size and how much clonotypes are shared between individuals, the study performed deep sequencing of blood TCR repertoires from a few healthy adults. Libraries were prepared and TCR repertoires were sequenced by different laboratories using diverse techniques, in order to increase sequencing depth and limit assay-specific biases. What the authors observed across the whole study: Larger estimated clonotype richness was generally found for naive subsets than for memory subsets. Sampling was limited to blood, and TCR repertoires in tissue likely differ from TCR repertoires in blood. The genetic and exposure-history diversity represented was limited by the small number of donors. Compared with non-shared clonotypes, the clonotypes found in all four sorted-subset donors had higher generation probabilities. When a handful of donors were compared, the shared fraction of clonotypes was about 5.2% for naive CD4, around 4% for naive CD8, more than 2% for memory CD4, and approximately 0.4% for memory CD8. Based on pairwise subsampling, the degree of clonotype sharing among donors was expected to be affected by sequencing depth. Rarefaction of sorted-subset datasets indicated incomplete sequencing despite the large sequencing depth.

A distance of 8 bases separates the germline ends of V and J, which lose 3 bases and 12 bases respectively. Via the germline V gene (reference sequence), CDR1 is SEHNR and CDR2 FQNEAQ. From cysteine to phenylalanine, the CDR3 is 11 amino acids long. Kept here is only the CDR3 DNA, which spans 33 bases and is read in frame from base 1. Using the deep immunoSEQ assay, multiplex PCR amplified TCR CDR3 regions from genomic DNA. For each cell subset, the extracted genomic DNA was distributed evenly across all wells of several immunoSEQ 96-well plates, and each plate served as one replicate. For sorted subsets, each replicate PCR was loaded with about 0.2 ug genomic DNA, equivalent to 30,000 to 35,000 T cell genomes. Purified libraries were measured with a Qubit 3.0 fluorometer, size-checked on a Bioanalyzer 2100, and measured again with the KAPA Library Quantification kit. Each immunoSEQ 96-well plate was sequenced on its own single-read 150-cycle Illumina NextSeq 550 flow cell. For the original study's pipeline: Because the immunoSEQ output held only junctional sequences and lacked quality scores, the filtering could not match the filtering applied to full-length reads. Sequences were annotated with PyIR, a Python wrapper for IgBLAST v1.9, using IMGT germline references to assign V/J genes and CDR3. Reads with weak V/J assignments (E-value above 1e-6), missing CDR3, stop codons, out-of-frame junctions, or ambiguous translated residues were removed. V3J clonotypes were defined as sequences sharing an identical inferred V gene, J gene, and CDR3 amino acid sequence. Percentage overlap between repertoires was calculated by dividing the number of shared unique clonotypes by the size of the smaller repertoire. Richness of each repertoire was evaluated using RTK rarefaction, the Chao1 estimator, and Recon v2.1 estimates of unobserved clonotypes. Generation probabilities for all TCRbeta clonotypes obtained by the gDNA method from a few donors were computed using OLGA. Not all clones reach the TCRdb copy of this immuneACCESS table, which keeps in-frame sequences only. Checked studies attribute under half of the gap to unresolved V genes and leave the rest unexplained. The V and J calls and clone size were taken over from that table, and D and trimming were inferred from the DNA. Here the sample has about 2 million clones; approximately 94% occur a single time. The ten most abundant clones make up more than 0.95% of the sample.

For the CD8 naive samples, CD45RO-negative cells were positively selected for CCR7, yielding a CD45RA+CCR7+ population from which TemRA cells were excluded. Donors were healthy HIV-negative adults with no recently reported acute infections or vaccinations. Every donor was a Caucasian adult living in Nashville, Tennessee, USA. Blood was collected by leukapheresis, and PBMCs were isolated by Ficoll-Histopaque density gradient centrifugation and then cryopreserved in liquid nitrogen vapor phase. Analytical flow cytometry was used to check the purity and quantity of each magnetically sorted T cell population. Each sorted fraction had its genomic DNA isolated and then quantified by UV absorbance on a Nanodrop 2000c.

The V and J genes are TRBV7-9 and TRBJ1-4; D gene: possibly TRBD1, on 5 matching bases. The sequenced sample was naive CD8+ T cells sorted from blood. The cell subset or site label corresponds to: CD45RA+CCR7+. This clonotype originated in a young man in good health. The DNA sequence reads TGTGCCAGCAGCTTGGGGCCAGAACTGTTTTTT. Translated, this gives CASSLGPELFF.